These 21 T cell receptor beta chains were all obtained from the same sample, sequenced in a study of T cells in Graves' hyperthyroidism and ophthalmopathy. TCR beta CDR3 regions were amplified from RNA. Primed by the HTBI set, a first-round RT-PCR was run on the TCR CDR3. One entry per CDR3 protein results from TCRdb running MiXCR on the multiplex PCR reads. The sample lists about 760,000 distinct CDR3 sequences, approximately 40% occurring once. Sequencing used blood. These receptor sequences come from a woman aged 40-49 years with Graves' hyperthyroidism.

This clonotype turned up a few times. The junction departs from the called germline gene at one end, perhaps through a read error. CDR3 sequence (DNA): TGTGCCAGCAGGGACAAGGCACGGACAGAAGCCTTC. It translates to CASRDKARTEAF. V gene TRBV10-3 combines with J gene TRBJ1-2; tentatively, D is TRBD1 (6 bases). The CDR3 is made up of 12 amino acids. The germline CDR1 and CDR2 sequences are ENHRY and SYGVKD.

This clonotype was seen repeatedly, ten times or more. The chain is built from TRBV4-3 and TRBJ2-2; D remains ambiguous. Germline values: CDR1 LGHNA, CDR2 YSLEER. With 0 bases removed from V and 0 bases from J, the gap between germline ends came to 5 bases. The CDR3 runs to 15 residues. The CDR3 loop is CASSQERSNTGELFF. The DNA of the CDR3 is TGCGCCAGCAGCCAAGAACGATCGAACACCGGGGAGCTGTTTTTT.

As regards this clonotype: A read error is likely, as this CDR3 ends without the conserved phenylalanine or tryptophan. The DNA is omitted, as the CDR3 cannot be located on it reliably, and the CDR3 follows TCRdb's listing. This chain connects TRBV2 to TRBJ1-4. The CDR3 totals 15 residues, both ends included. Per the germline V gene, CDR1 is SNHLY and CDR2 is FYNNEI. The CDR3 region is CASSGGFGTEAFFGQ.

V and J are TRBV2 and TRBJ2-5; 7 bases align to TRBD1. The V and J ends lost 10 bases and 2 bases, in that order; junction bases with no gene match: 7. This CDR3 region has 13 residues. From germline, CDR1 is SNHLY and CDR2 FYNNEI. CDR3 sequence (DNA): TGTGCCACGCGGACAGGAGAACAAGAGACCCAGTACTTC. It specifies CATRTGEQETQYF.

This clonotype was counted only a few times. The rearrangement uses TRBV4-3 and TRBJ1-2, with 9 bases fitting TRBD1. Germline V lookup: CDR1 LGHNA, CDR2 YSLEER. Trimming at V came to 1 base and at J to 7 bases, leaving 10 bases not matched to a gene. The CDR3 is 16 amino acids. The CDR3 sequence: CASSQGADRGNSGYTF. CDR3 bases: TGCGCCAGCAGCCAAGGTGCGGACAGGGGCAATAGTGGCTACACCTTC.

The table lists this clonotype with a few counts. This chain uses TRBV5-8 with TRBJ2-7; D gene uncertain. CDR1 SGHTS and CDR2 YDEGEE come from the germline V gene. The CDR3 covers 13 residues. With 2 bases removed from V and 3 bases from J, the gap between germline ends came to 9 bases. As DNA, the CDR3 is TGTGCCAGCAGCTTCGCGGACCTCTACGAGCAGTACTTC. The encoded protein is CASSFADLYEQYF.

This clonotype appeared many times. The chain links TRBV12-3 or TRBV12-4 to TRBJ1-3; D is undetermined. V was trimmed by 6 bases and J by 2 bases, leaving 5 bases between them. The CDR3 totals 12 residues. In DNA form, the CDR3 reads TGTGCCAGCAGCCAGGCTGGAAACACCATATATTTT. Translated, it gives CASSQAGNTIYF.

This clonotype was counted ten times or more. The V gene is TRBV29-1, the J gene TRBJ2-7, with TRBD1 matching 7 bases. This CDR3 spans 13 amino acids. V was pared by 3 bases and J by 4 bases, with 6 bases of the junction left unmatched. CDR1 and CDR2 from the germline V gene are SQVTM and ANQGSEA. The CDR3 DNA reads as TGCAGCGTTGAGGTGCAGGGGGATTACGAGCAGTACTTC. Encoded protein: CSVEVQGDYEQYF.

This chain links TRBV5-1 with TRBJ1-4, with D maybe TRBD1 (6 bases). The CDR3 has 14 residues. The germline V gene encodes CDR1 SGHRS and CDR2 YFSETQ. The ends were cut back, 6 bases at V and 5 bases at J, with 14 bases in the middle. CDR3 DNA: TGCGCCAGCACCCCCCAGGGGAGGAATGAAAAACTGTTTTTT. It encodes CASTPQGRNEKLFF.

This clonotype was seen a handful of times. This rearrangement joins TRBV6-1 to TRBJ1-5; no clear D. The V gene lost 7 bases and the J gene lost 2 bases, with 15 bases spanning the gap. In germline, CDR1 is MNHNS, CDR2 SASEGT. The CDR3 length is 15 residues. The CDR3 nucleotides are TGTGCCAGCACTTCCCGGGGTTGGGGCAATCAGCCCCAGCATTTT. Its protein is CASTSRGWGNQPQHF.

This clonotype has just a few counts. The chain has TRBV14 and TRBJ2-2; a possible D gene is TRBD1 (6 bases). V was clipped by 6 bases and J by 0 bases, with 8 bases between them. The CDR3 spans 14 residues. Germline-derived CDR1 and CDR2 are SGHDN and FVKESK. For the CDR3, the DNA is TGTGCCAGCAGAGGACAGACGAACACCGGGGAGCTGTTTTTT. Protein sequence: CASRGQTNTGELFF.

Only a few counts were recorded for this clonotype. The CDR3 DNA follows: TGTGCCAGTAGTATGGGAGGGGACGACTATGGCTACACCTTC. It codes for CASSMGGDDYGYTF. This chain connects TRBV19 to TRBJ1-2; possible D gene TRBD1, 5 bases. Germline lookup yields CDR1 LNHDA and CDR2 SQIVND (reference sequence). This CDR3 region has 14 residues. The germline V and J ends were trimmed by 3 bases and 3 bases, with 11 bases remaining between them. The full variable domain, in which reference TRBV19 and TRBJ1-2 provide the parts outside the CDR3, is DGGITQSPKYLFRKEGQNVTLSCEQNLNHDAMYWYRQDPGQGLRLIYYSQIVNDFQKGDIAEGYSVSREKKESFPLTVTSAQKNPTAFYLCASSMGGDDYGYTFGSGTRLTVV.

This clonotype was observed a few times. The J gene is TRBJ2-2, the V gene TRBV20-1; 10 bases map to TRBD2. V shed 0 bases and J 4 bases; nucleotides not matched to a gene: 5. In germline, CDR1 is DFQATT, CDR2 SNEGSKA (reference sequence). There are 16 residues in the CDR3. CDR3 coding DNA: TGCAGTGCTAGAGAACCCAGGACTAGCGGCACCGGGGAGCTGTTTTTT. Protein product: CSAREPRTSGTGELFF.

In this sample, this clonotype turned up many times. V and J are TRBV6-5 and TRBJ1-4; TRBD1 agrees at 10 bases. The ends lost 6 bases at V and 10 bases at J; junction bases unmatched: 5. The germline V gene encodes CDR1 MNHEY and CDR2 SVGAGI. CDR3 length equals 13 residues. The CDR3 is CASRVTGGGKLFF. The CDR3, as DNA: TGTGCCAGCAGGGTGACAGGGGGCGGAAAACTGTTTTTT.

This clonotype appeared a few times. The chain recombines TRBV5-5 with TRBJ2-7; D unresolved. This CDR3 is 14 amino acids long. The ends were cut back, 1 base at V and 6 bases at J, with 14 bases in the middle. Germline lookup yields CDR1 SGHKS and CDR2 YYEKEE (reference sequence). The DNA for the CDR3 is TGTGCCAGCAGCTTGTCGATGGATATTGGCGAGCAGTACTTC. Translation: CASSLSMDIGEQYF.

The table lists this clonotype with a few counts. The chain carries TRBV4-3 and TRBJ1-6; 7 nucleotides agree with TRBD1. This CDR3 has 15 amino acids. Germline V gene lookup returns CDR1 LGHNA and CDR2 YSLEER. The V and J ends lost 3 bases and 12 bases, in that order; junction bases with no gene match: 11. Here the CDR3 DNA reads TGCGCCAGCAGCCAGGACAGGCCCCCTAGGGAACCCCTCCACTTT. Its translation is CASSQDRPPREPLHF.

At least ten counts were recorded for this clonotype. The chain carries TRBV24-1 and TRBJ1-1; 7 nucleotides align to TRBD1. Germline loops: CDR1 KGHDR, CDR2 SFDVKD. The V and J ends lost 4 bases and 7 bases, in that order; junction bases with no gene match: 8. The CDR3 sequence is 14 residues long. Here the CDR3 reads CATSESQGVGEAFF. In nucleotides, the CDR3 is TGTGCCACCAGTGAGTCCCAGGGGGTAGGTGAAGCTTTCTTT.

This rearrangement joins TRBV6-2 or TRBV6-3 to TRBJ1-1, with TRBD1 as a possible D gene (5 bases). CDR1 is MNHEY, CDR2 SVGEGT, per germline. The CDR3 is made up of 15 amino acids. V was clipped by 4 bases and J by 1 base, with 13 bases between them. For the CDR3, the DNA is TGTGCCAGCAGTTCCACGGACACCCCGAACACTGAAGCTTTCTTT. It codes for CASSSTDTPNTEAFF.

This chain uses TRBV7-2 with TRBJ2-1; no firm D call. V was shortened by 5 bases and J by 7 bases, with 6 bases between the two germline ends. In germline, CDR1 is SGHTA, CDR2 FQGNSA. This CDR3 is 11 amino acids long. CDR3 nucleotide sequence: TGTGCCAGCAGCCTCCAGAATGAGCAGTTCTTC. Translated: CASSLQNEQFF.

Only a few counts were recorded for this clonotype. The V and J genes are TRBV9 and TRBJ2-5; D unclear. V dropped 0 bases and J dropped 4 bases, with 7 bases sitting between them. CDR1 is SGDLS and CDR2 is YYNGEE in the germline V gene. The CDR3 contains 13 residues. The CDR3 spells CASSVGFVETQYF. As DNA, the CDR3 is TGTGCCAGCAGCGTAGGTTTCGTAGAGACCCAGTACTTC. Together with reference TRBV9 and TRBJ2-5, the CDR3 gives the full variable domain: DSGVTQTPKHLITATGQRVTLRCSPRSGDLSVYWYQQSLDQGLQFLIQYYNGEERAKGNILERFSAQQFPDLHSELNLSSLELGDSALYFCASSVGFVETQYFGPGTRLLVL.

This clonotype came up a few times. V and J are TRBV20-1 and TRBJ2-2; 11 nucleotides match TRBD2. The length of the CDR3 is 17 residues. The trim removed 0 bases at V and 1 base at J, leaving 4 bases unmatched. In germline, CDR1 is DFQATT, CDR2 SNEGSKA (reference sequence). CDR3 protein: CSARELSGRGNTGELFF. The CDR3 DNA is TGCAGTGCTAGAGAACTTAGCGGGAGGGGGAACACCGGGGAGCTGTTTTTT.